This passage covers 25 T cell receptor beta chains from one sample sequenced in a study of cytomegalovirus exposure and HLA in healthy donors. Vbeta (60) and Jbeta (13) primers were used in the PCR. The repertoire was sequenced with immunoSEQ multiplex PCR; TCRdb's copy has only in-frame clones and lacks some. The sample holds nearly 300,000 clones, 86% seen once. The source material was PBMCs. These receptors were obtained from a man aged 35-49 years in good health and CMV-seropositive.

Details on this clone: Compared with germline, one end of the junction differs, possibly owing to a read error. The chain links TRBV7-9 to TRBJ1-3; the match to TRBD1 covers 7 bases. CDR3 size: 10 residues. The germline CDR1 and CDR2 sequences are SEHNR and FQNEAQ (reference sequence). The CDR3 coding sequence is TGTTCCAGCAGCTTGGACAGGCCGGGTTTT. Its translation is CSSSLDRPGF.

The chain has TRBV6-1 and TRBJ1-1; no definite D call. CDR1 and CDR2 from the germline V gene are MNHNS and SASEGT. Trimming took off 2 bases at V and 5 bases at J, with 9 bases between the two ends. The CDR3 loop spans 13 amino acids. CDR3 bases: TGTGCCAGCAGTGAAAGAGGGTATACTGAAGCTTTCTTT. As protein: CASSERGYTEAFF.

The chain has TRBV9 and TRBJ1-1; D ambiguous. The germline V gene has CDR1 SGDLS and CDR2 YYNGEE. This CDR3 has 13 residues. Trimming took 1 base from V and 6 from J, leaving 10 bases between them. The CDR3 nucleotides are TGTGCCAGCAGCGTATACGGGTTAGCTGAAGCTTTCTTT. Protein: CASSVYGLAEAFF.

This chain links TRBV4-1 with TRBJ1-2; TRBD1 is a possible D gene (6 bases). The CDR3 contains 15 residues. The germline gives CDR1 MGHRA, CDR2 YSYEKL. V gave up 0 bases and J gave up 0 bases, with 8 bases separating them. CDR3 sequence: CASSQDWDTNYGYTF. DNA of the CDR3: TGCGCCAGCAGCCAAGATTGGGACACTAACTATGGCTACACCTTC.

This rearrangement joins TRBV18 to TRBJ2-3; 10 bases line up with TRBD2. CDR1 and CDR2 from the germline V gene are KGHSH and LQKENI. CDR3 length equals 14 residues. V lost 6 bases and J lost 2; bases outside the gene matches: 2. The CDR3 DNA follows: TGTGCCAGCTCCGGACTAGCGGTCACAGATACGCAGTATTTT. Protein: CASSGLAVTDTQYF.

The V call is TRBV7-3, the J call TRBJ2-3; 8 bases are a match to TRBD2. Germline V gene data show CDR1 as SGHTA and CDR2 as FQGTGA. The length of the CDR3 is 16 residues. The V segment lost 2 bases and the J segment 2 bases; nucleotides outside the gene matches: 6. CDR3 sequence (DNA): TGTGCCAGCAGCTTAGGGTCGGGGGGGAACACAGATACGCAGTATTTT. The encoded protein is CASSLGSGGNTDTQYF. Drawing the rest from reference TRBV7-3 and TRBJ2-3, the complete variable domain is GAGVSQTPSNKVTEKGKYVELRCDPISGHTALYWYRQSLGQGPEFLIYFQGTGAADDSGLPNDRFFAVRPEGSVSTLKIQRTERGDSAVYLCASSLGSGGNTDTQYFGPGTRLTVL.

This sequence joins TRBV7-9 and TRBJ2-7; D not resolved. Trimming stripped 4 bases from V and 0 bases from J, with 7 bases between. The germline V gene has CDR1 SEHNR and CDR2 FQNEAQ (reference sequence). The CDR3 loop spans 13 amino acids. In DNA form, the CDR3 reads TGTGCCAGCAGCTCTTTTTACTCCTACGAGCAGTACTTC. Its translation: CASSSFYSYEQYF. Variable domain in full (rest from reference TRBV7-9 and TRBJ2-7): DTGVSQNPRHKITKRGQNVTFRCDPISEHNRLYWYRQTLGQGPEFLTYFQNEAQLEKSRLLSDRFSAERPKGSFSTLEIQRTEQGDSAMYLCASSSFYSYEQYFGPGTRLTVT.

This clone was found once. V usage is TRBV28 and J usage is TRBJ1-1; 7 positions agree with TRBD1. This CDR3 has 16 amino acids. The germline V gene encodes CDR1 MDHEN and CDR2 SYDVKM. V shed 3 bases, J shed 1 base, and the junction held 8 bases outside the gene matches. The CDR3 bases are TGTGCCAGCAGTTTCCCCCCGACAGGGCCGAACACTGAAGCTTTCTTT. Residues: CASSFPPTGPNTEAFF.

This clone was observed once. Here the CDR3 reads CAWSREGQFEQYF. CDR3 sequence (DNA): TGTGCCTGGAGTCGTGAGGGACAGTTCGAGCAGTACTTC. The chain recombines TRBV30 with TRBJ2-7; TRBD1 agrees at 7 bases. The CDR3 loop spans 13 amino acids. Germline V gene lookup returns CDR1 GTSNPN and CDR2 SVGIG (reference sequence). V was clipped by 2 bases and J by 6 bases; unmatched bases: 7.

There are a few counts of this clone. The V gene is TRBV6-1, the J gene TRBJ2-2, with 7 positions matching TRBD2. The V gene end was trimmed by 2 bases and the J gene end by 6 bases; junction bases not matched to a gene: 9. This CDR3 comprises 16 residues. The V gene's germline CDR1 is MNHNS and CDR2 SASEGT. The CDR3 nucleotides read TGTGCCAGCAGTGAAAGTCCTAGCGGTCTGGCCGGGGAGCTGTTTTTT. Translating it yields CASSESPSGLAGELFF.

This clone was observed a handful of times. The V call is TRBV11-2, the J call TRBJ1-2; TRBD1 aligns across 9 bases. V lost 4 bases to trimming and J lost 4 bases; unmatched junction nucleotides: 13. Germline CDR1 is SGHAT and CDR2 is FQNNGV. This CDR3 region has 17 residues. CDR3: CASSYTARDRASYGYTF. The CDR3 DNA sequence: TGTGCCAGCAGCTATACAGCCAGGGACAGGGCCAGCTATGGCTACACCTTC.

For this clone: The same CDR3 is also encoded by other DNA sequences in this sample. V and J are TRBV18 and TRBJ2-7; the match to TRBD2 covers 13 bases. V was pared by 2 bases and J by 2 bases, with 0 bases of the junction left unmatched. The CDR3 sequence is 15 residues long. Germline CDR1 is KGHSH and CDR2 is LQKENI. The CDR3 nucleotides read TGTGCCAGCTCACCAGGGACTAGCGGGACCTACGAGCAGTACTTC. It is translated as CASSPGTSGTYEQYF. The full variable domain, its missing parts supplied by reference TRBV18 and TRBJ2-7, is NAGVMQNPRHLVRRRGQEARLRCSPMKGHSHVYWYRQLPEEGLKFMVYLQKENIIDESGMPKERFSAEFPKEGPSILRIQQVVRGDSAAYFCASSPGTSGTYEQYFGPGTRLTVT.

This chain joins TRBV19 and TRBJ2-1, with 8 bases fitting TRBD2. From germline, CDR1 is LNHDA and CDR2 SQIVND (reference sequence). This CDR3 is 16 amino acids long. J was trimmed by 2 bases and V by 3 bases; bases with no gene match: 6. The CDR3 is CASSMSSGTPYNEQFF. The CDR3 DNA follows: TGTGCCAGTAGTATGAGTAGCGGGACGCCCTACAATGAGCAGTTCTTC.

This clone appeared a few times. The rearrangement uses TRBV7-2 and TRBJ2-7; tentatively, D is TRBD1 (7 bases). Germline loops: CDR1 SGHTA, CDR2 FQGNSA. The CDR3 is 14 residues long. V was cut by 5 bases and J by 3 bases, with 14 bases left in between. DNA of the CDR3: TGTGCCAGCAGCCCCCAGGGGGGTGGCTACGAGCAGTACTTC. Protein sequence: CASSPQGGGYEQYF.

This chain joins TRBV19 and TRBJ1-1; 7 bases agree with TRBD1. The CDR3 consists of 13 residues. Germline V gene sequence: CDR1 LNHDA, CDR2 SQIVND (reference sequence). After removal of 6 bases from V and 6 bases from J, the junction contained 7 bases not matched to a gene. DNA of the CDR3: TGTGCCAGTAGCCAGGGGGTATGGGCTGAAGCTTTCTTT. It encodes CASSQGVWAEAFF.

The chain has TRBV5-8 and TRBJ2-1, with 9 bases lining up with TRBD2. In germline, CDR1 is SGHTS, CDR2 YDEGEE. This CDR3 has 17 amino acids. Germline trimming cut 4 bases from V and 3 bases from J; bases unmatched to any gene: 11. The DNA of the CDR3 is TGTGCCAGCAGCCAGGTACTGACTAGCGGAGTCTACAATGAGCAGTTCTTC. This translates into CASSQVLTSGVYNEQFF.

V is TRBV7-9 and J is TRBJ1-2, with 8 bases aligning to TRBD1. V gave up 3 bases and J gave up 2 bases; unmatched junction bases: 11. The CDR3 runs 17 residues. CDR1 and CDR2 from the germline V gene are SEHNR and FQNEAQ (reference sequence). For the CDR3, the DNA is TGTGCCAGCAGCTTGGGGACAGGCCTTCTGTCCAACTATGGCTACACCTTC. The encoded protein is CASSLGTGLLSNYGYTF.

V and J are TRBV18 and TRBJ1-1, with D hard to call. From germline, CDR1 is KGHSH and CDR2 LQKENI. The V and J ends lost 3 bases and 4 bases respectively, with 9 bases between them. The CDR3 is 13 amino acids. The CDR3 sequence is CASSPTSATEAFF. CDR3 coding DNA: TGTGCCAGCTCACCGACCAGCGCCACTGAAGCTTTCTTT.

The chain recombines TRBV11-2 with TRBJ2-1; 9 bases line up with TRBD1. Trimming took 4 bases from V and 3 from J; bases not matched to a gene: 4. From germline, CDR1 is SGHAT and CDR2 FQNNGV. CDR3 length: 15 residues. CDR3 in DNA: TGTGCCAGCAGCTGGACAGGGGATAACTACAATGAGCAGTTCTTC. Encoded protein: CASSWTGDNYNEQFF. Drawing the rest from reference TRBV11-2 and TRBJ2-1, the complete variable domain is EAGVAQSPRYKIIEKRQSVAFWCNPISGHATLYWYQQILGQGPKLLIQFQNNGVVDDSQLPKDRFSAERLKGVDSTLKIQPAKLEDSAVYLCASSWTGDNYNEQFFGPGTRLTVL.

The CDR3 region is CAWSLPRDRGTFF. In DNA, the CDR3 is TGTGCCTGGAGTTTGCCCCGGGACAGGGGAACTTTCTTT. This chain uses TRBV30 with TRBJ1-1, with TRBD1 matching over 10 bases. CDR3 size: 13 residues. J lost 12 bases, V lost 2 bases, and 9 bases had no gene match. CDR1 is GTSNPN, CDR2 SVGIG, per germline (reference sequence). Using reference TRBV30 and TRBJ1-1 for the parts outside the CDR3, the full variable domain is SQTIHQWPATLVQPVGSPLSLECTVEGTSNPNLYWYRQAAGRGLQLLFYSVGIGQISSEVPQNLSASRPQDRQFILSSKKLLLSDSGFYLCAWSLPRDRGTFFGQGTRLTVV.

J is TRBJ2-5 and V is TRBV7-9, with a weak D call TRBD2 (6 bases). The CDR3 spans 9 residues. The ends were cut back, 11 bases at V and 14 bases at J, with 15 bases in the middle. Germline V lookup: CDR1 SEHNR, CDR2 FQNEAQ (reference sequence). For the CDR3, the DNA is TGTGCCGCTAGGGACTCCGTTTACTTC. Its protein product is CAARDSVYF.

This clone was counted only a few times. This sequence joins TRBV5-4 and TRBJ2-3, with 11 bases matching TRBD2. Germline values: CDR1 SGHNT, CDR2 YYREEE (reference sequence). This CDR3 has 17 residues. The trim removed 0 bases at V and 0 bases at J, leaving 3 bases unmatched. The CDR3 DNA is TGTGCCAGCAGCTTGGTAGCGGGAGGGCCTAGCACAGATACGCAGTATTTT. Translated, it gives CASSLVAGGPSTDTQYF.

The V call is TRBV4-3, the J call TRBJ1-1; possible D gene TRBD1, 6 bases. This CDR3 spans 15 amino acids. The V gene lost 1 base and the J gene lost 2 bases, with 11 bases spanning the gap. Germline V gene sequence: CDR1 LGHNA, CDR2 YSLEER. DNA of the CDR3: TGCGCCAGCAGCCAAGTGGCAGGGGCAAACACTGAAGCTTTCTTT. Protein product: CASSQVAGANTEAFF.

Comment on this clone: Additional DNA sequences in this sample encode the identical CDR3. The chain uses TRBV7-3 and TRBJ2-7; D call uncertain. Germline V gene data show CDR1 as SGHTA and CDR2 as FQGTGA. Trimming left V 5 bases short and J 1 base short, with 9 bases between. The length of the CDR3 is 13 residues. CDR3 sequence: CASSPPGSYEQYF. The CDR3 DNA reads TGTGCCAGCAGCCCCCCCGGGTCCTACGAGCAGTACTTC.

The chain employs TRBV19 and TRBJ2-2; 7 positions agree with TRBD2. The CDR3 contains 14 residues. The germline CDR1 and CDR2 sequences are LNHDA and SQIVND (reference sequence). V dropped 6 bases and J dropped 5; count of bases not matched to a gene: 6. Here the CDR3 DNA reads TGTGCCAGTAGACTGGCGGGGGTAACCGGGGAGCTGTTTTTT. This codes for CASRLAGVTGELFF. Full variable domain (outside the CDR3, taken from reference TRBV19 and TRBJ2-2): DGGITQSPKYLFRKEGQNVTLSCEQNLNHDAMYWYRQDPGQGLRLIYYSQIVNDFQKGDIAEGYSVSREKKESFPLTVTSAQKNPTAFYLCASRLAGVTGELFFGEGSRLTVL.